The 21 T cell receptor beta chains in this list originate from one sample, sequenced in a study of beta chain features in type 1 diabetes. The whole isolated RNA underwent reverse transcription, so sequencing captured expressed TCRB transcripts. The data were produced by immunoSEQ multiplex PCR, yet TCRdb's version contains in-frame clones alone and is incomplete. The data hold about 220,000 clones, with around 9.9% observed a single time. Sequenced material: central memory CD4+ T cells from blood. These receptors were taken from a man aged 18 to 29 in good health.

There are a few counts of this clone. This chain links TRBV7-9 with TRBJ2-1; TRBD2 matches at 12 bases. The V segment lost 5 bases and the J segment 9 bases; nucleotides outside the gene matches: 5. The CDR3 sequence is 14 residues long. CDR1 and CDR2 (germline): SEHNR, FQNEAQ (reference sequence). DNA for the CDR3: TGTGCCAGCAGCCTGACTAGCGGGAGTCTTGAGCAGTTCTTC. Protein product: CASSLTSGSLEQFF.

The chain links TRBV9 to TRBJ2-3; 10 bases line up with TRBD2. Germline V lookup: CDR1 SGDLS, CDR2 YYNGEE. There are 19 residues in the CDR3. J gave up 0 bases and V 0 bases, and 10 bases lay outside the gene matches. CDR3 residues: CASSVEAGGPLGSTDTQYF. In nucleotides, the CDR3 is TGTGCCAGCAGCGTAGAAGCGGGAGGGCCGTTAGGGAGCACAGATACGCAGTATTTT.

Only a few counts were recorded for this clone. The V and J genes are TRBV7-2 and TRBJ2-1, with 10 bases matching TRBD2. With V trimmed by 5 bases and J by 8 bases, 9 bases remained unmatched. CDR1 is SGHTA, CDR2 FQGNSA, per germline. The CDR3 sequence is 15 residues long. The CDR3 here is CASSRRLAGVDEQFF. The CDR3 bases are TGTGCCAGCAGCCGGCGGCTAGCGGGAGTGGATGAGCAGTTCTTC.

This clone occurred a few times. A read error may produce the germline difference seen at one junction end. The gene calls are TRBV7-7 and TRBJ2-7; 7 bases align to TRBD2. Per the germline V gene, CDR1 is SSHAT and CDR2 is FNYEAQ (reference sequence). There are 13 residues in the CDR3. CDR3 residues: CASSRAGDYEQYF. CDR3 nucleotide sequence: TGTGCTAGCAGCCGGGCGGGAGATTACGAGCAGTACTTC. Drawing the rest from reference TRBV7-7 and TRBJ2-7, the complete variable domain is GAGVSQSPRYKVTKRGQDVTLRCDPISSHATLYWYQQALGQGPEFLTYFNYEAQPDKSGLPSDRFSAERPEGSISTLTIQRTEQRDSAMYRCASSRAGDYEQYFGPGTRLTVT.

The chain couples TRBV2 to TRBJ2-2; 8 bases line up with TRBD2. With 7 bases clipped from V and 1 base from J, the junction kept 2 bases outside the gene matches. This CDR3 region has 14 residues. Germline assignment: CDR1 SNHLY and CDR2 FYNNEI. The CDR3: CASMAGGNTGELFF. CDR3 in DNA: TGTGCCAGCATGGCGGGAGGGAACACCGGGGAGCTGTTTTTT.

The chain employs TRBV30 and TRBJ1-2; D may be TRBD1 (6 bases). Germline assignment: CDR1 GTSNPN and CDR2 SVGIG (reference sequence). V was cut by 4 bases and J by 4 bases, with 13 bases left in between. The CDR3 consists of 13 residues. The DNA of the CDR3 is TGTGCCTGGACCCACCGGGGGGCCTATGGCTACACCTTC. It is translated as CAWTHRGAYGYTF.

The chain links TRBV27 to TRBJ2-3; 10 bases match TRBD1. CDR1 and CDR2 (germline): MNHEY, SMNVEV (reference sequence). V lost 3 bases, J lost 4 bases, and 1 base stayed unmatched. This CDR3 is 14 amino acids long. CDR3 in DNA: TGTGCCAGCAGTTTTGACAGGGGGCCAGATACGCAGTATTTT. Translated, it gives CASSFDRGPDTQYF.

The gene calls are TRBV5-1 and TRBJ1-1; D unclear. The CDR3 has 12 amino acids. Trimming shortened V by 4 bases and J by 0 bases, and 4 bases separated the two germline ends. Germline lookup yields CDR1 SGHRS and CDR2 YFSETQ. The CDR3 protein is CASSDLNTEAFF. DNA of the CDR3: TGCGCCAGCAGCGATCTGAACACTGAAGCTTTCTTT.

The chain combines TRBV7-2 with TRBJ2-3, with TRBD2 identical over 10 bases. Trimming at V came to 4 bases and at J to 6 bases, leaving 13 bases not matched to a gene. Germline loops: CDR1 SGHTA, CDR2 FQGNSA. The length of the CDR3 is 17 residues. CDR3: CASSSRLAGMRVDTQYF. CDR3 sequence (DNA): TGTGCCAGCAGCTCGCGACTAGCGGGCATGCGGGTCGATACGCAGTATTTT.

The chain is built from TRBV7-2 and TRBJ1-1; D remains ambiguous. Germline assignment: CDR1 SGHTA and CDR2 FQGNSA. The germline V and J ends were trimmed by 3 bases and 4 bases, with 9 bases remaining between them. The CDR3 runs 13 residues. This CDR3 reads CASSLSEGTEAFF. DNA for the CDR3: TGTGCCAGCAGCTTGTCCGAGGGCACTGAAGCTTTCTTT.

The V and J genes are TRBV28 and TRBJ1-4, with D uncertain. The CDR3 loop spans 13 amino acids. V lost 7 bases and J 8 bases, leaving 14 bases between the germline ends. Germline values: CDR1 MDHEN, CDR2 SYDVKM. Here the CDR3 reads CASNGILGEKLFF. CDR3 sequence (DNA): TGTGCCAGCAACGGGATCTTAGGGGAAAAACTGTTTTTT.

This chain joins TRBV9 and TRBJ1-4; TRBD1 is a possible D gene (6 bases). Germline loops: CDR1 SGDLS, CDR2 YYNGEE. Trimming took 4 bases from V and 8 from J, leaving 15 bases between them. The CDR3 is 14 residues long. The DNA for the CDR3 is TGTGCCAGCAGCCCCCAGGGGCGAGGAGAAAAACTGTTTTTT. As protein: CASSPQGRGEKLFF.

This clone was found a few times. A read error is possible here, since a much larger clone lies one base away. The chain is built from TRBV7-2 and TRBJ2-5; D unclear. The V end lost 5 bases, the J end lost 5 bases, and 15 bases lay between the germline ends. There are 14 residues in the CDR3. Germline-derived CDR1 and CDR2 are SGHTA and FQGNSA. CDR3 protein: CASSGLVPGETQYF. CDR3 nucleotides: TGTGCCAGCAGCGGGTTGGTGCCGGGTGAGACCCAGTACTTC.

This clone was counted only a few times. The chain combines TRBV7-2 with TRBJ1-2; D is undetermined. Trimming stripped 1 base from V and 0 bases from J, with 12 bases between. In germline, CDR1 is SGHTA, CDR2 FQGNSA. The length of the CDR3 is 16 residues. This CDR3 reads CASSLVSGPANYGYTF. CDR3 nucleotides: TGTGCCAGCAGCTTAGTTTCCGGGCCAGCTAACTATGGCTACACCTTC.

V and J are TRBV28 and TRBJ2-1, with no clear D. Trimming cost V 6 bases and J 5 bases, with 14 bases left between them. The V gene's germline CDR1 is MDHEN and CDR2 SYDVKM. CDR3 length: 14 amino acids. CDR3 protein: CASSPKGNNNEQFF. CDR3 DNA: TGTGCCAGCAGCCCAAAAGGGAATAACAATGAGCAGTTCTTC.

This clone showed up just a few times. The chain links TRBV15 to TRBJ1-2, with D possibly being TRBD1 (6 bases). Germline CDR1 is LNHNV and CDR2 is YYDKDF (reference sequence). V was clipped by 1 base and J by 4 bases, with 13 bases between them. This CDR3 region has 15 residues. CDR3 amino acids: CATSRGRQEFYGYTF. Here the CDR3 DNA reads TGTGCCACCAGCAGAGGGCGACAGGAATTCTATGGCTACACCTTC.

Ten or more counts support this clone. In DNA, the CDR3 is TGTGCCAGCAGCCCAAAGGGCTGGGGGCCCTCTGGGGCCAACGTCCTGACTTTC. Protein: CASSPKGWGPSGANVLTF. The chain is built from TRBV7-9 and TRBJ2-6; maybe TRBD1 (6 bases). The ends were cut back, 5 bases at V and 0 bases at J, with 17 bases in the middle. Germline lookup yields CDR1 SEHNR and CDR2 FQNEAQ (reference sequence). CDR3 size: 18 residues.

The table lists this clone with a few counts. The gene calls are TRBV30 and TRBJ2-3; D not certain. Germline loops: CDR1 GTSNPN, CDR2 SVGIG (reference sequence). V lost 3 bases and J 0 bases, leaving 16 bases between the germline ends. The CDR3 length is 16 residues. In nucleotides, the CDR3 is TGTGCCTGGAGCCCGACTTATAGGATAAGCACAGATACGCAGTATTTT. This sequence encodes CAWSPTYRISTDTQYF. The entire variable domain, with the rest obtained from reference TRBV30 and TRBJ2-3, is as follows: SQTIHQWPATLVQPVGSPLSLECTVEGTSNPNLYWYRQAAGRGLQLLFYSVGIGQISSEVPQNLSASRPQDRQFILSSKKLLLSDSGFYLCAWSPTYRISTDTQYFGPGTRLTVL.

Many counts were recorded for this clone. This sequence joins TRBV5-1 and TRBJ2-7, with D hard to call. The CDR3 runs 11 residues. Germline V CDR1 and CDR2: SGHRS, YFSETQ. V gave up 6 bases and J gave up 3 bases, with 7 bases separating them. The CDR3 coding sequence is TGCGCCAGCAAAATGAACTACGAGCAGTACTTC. Encoded protein: CASKMNYEQYF.

This CDR3 is CASSQRWDAGELFF. CDR3 DNA sequence: TGTGCCAGCAGCCAAAGGTGGGACGCCGGGGAGCTGTTTTTT. J is TRBJ2-2 and V is TRBV14; D may correspond to TRBD1 or TRBD2 (5 bases each). CDR1 SGHDN and CDR2 FVKESK come from the germline V gene. The V and J ends lost 2 bases and 6 bases respectively, with 10 bases between them. The CDR3 totals 14 residues.

At least ten counts were recorded for this clone. This sequence joins TRBV27 and TRBJ2-6; 7 nucleotides line up with TRBD2. Germline V gene sequence: CDR1 MNHEY, CDR2 SMNVEV (reference sequence). With 7 bases clipped from V and 3 bases from J, the junction kept 12 bases outside the gene matches. The CDR3 spans 17 residues. The CDR3 DNA follows: TGTGCCAGCACCCCCGGGAGGATGTTCGTTGGGGCCAACGTCCTGACTTTC. Translating gives CASTPGRMFVGANVLTF.